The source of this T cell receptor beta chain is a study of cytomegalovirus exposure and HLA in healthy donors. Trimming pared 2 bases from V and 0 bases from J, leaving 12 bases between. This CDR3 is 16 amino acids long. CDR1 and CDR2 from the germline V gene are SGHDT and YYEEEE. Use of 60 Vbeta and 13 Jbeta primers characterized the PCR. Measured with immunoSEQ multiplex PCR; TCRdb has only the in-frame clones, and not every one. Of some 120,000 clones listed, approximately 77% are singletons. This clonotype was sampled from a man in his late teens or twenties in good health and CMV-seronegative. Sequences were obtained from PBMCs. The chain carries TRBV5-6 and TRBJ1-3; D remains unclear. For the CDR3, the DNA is TGTGCCAGCAGCTTCGGACGGAGGAGCTCTGGAAACACCATATATTTT. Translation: CASSFGRRSSGNTIYF.